Detailed here is one T cell receptor (beta chain). Its antigen is still unknown. This sample was included in a study of cytomegalovirus exposure and HLA in healthy donors. Study results and limitations: Productive rates of about 87% or about 30% were seen for most TCR beta V segments in an earlier analysis. One later analysis reportedly identified an Asian-associated ancestry cluster that showed fewer N-insertions than the roughly 600-donor mean.

PCR used 60 Vbeta primers and 13 Jbeta primers. Using immunoSEQ multiplex PCR, the repertoire was profiled, and TCRdb retains in-frame clones only, with some absent. This sample yields about 170,000 clones, of which roughly 81% are seen a single time; 2% to 2.5% belongs to the top ten. Sequencing input: PBMCs. The source of this sequence is a man younger than 35 in good health and CMV-seropositive.

The CDR3 sequence is CSVSKTGNTEAFF. CDR3 DNA sequence: TGCAGCGTTTCTAAGACAGGCAACACTGAAGCTTTCTTT. V and J are TRBV29-1 and TRBJ1-1, with a weak D call TRBD1 (6 bases). V gave up 5 bases and J gave up 2 bases, with 12 bases separating them. Germline CDR1 is SQVTM and CDR2 is ANQGSEA. The length of the CDR3 is 13 residues.